This T cell receptor beta chain came from a study of cytomegalovirus exposure and HLA in healthy donors. Study-wide context: HLA-typed donors contributed around 88 million unique TCRs, which were held in an early data release. Whole-study results and caveats: Later analysis identified a missense DCLRE1C variant that was linked to TCR beta V- and J-gene trimming. For presence/absence analyses, sequencing depth was assumed to be roughly uniform across donors. Earlier analysis looked at TCR beta V segments, and most were productive about 90% or about 30% of the time.

As to this clone: Its antigen is still unknown.

The CDR3 covers 12 residues. Germline V gives CDR1 GTSNPN, CDR2 SVGIG (reference sequence). The J segment lost 10 bases and the V segment lost 1 base, leaving 4 bases of the junction unmatched. Primers for the PCR totalled 60 Vbeta and 13 Jbeta. This table comes from immunoSEQ multiplex PCR, and its TCRdb copy is limited to in-frame clones, with some not included. This table holds roughly 200,000 clones, roughly three quarters found once. Sequencing input: PBMCs. The receptor was isolated from a man aged 50-59 years in good health and CMV-seronegative. This rearrangement joins TRBV30 to TRBJ2-1; 7 bases map to TRBD2. CDR3 in amino acids: CAWSAMGLEQFF. In nucleotides, the CDR3 is TGTGCCTGGAGTGCTATGGGACTAGAGCAGTTCTTC.